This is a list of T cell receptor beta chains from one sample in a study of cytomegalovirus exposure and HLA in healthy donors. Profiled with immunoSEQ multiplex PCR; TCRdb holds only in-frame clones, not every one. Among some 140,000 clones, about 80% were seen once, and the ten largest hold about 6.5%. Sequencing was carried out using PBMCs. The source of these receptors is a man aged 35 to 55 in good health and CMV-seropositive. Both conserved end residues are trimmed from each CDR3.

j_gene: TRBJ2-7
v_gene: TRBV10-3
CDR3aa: AISQQGDFSYEQY

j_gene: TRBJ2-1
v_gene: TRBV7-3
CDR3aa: ASSSRGTSGRGEQF

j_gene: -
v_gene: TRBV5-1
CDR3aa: ASSYGADSYEQY

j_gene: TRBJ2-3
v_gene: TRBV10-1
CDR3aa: ASSGGPAGGDTQY

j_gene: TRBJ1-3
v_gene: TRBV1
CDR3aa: TTGVWGNTIY

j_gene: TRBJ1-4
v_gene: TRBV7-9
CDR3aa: ASSVQGTREKLF

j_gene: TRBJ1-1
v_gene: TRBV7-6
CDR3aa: ASSLSQSTEAF

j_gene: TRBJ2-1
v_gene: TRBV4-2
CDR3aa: ASSQDPPWRNSYNEQF

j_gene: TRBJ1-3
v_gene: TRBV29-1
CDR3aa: SALPRPDGNTIY

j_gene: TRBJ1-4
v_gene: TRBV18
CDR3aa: ASSPRTGRVANEKLF

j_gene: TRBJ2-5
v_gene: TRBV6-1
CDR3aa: ASSEARTSGRETQY

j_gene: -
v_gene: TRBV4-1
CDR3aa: ASSHRPTGGTYEQY

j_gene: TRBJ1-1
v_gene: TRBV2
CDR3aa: ASTSQGVTEAF

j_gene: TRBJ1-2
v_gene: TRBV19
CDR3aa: ASSIPQGRSYGYT

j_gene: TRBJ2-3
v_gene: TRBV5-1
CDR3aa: ASSITAGNTDTQY

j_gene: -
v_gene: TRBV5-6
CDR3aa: ASSPLRLAGNSYEQY

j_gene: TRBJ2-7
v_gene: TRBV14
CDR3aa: ASSQRFLYEQY

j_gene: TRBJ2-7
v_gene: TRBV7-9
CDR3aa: ASSPRQAPYGLSYEQY

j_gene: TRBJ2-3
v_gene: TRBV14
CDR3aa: ASSQPPLDTQY

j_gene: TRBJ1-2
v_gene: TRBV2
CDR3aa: ASSRGTGGGYGYT

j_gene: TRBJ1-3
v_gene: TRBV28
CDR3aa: ASSLGLISGNTIY

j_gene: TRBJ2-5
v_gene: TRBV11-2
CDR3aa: ASSLTRQEPQY

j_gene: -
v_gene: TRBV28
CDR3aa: ASTAGSSYEQY

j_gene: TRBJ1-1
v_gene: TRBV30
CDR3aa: GWNPDRGTEAF

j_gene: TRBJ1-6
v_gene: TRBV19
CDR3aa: ASSINGGGNSPLH

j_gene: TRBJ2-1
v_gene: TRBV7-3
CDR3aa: ASSPLPTDRFNEQF

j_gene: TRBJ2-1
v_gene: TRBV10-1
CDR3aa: ASSDPSGQSSYNEQF